This T cell receptor (beta chain) stems from a study of cytomegalovirus exposure and HLA in healthy donors. Amplification used 60 Vbeta primers and 13 Jbeta primers. Sequenced by immunoSEQ multiplex PCR; TCRdb stores in-frame clones only, minus some. This table has about 130,000 clones, over 8% appearing once. General observations from the study: Listed as cytomegalovirus-associated were 164 TCR beta chains.

The CDR3 length is 16 residues. Germline CDR1 is WNHNN and CDR2 is SYGVQD (reference sequence). Trimming cost V 4 bases and J 0 bases; bases outside gene matches: 7. This clone has just a few counts. Its antigen is currently unknown. The V call is TRBV10-1, the J call TRBJ2-3; 7 positions agree with TRBD1. Sample: PBMCs. The clonotype comes from a middle-aged man in good health and CMV-seronegative. The CDR3 loop is CASSVTGTSSTDTQYF. Written as DNA, the CDR3 is TGCGCCAGCAGTGTGACAGGGACCTCTAGCACAGATACGCAGTATTTT.